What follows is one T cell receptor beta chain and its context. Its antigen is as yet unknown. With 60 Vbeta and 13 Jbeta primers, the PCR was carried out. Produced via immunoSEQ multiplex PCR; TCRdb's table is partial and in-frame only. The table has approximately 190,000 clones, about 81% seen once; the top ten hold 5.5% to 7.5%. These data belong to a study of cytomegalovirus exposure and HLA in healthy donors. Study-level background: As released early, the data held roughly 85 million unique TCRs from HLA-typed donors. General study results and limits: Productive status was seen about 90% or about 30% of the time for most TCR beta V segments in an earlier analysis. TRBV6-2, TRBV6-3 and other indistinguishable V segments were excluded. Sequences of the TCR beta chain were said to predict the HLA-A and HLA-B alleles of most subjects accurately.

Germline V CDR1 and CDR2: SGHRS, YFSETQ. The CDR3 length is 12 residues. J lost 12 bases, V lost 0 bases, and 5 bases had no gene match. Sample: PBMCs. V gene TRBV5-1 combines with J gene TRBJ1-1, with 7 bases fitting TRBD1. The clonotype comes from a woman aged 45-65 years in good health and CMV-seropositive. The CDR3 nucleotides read TGCGCCAGCAGCTTGGTGGGACAGAGTTCTTTCTTT. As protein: CASSLVGQSSFF. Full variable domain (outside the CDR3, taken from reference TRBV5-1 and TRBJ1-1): KAGVTQTPRYLIKTRGQQVTLSCSPISGHRSVSWYQQTPGQGLQFLFEYFSETQRNKGNFPGRFSGRQFSNSRSEMNVSTLELGDSALYLCASSLVGQSSFFGQGTRLTVV.